Here is one T cell receptor beta chain with its context. Antigen: not known. The CDR3 spans 15 residues. Germline values: CDR1 MDHEN, CDR2 SYDVKM. The V and J ends lost 5 bases and 3 bases, in that order; junction bases with no gene match: 6. This entry belongs to a study of cytomegalovirus exposure and HLA in healthy donors. Overall study findings and caveats: Earlier analysis looked at TCR beta V segments, and most were productive about 90% or about 30% of the time. Of the V segments, some could not be distinguished, including TRBV6-2 and TRBV6-3, and were excluded.

With 60 Vbeta and 13 Jbeta primers, the PCR was carried out. Profiling relied on immunoSEQ multiplex PCR, and the TCRdb table lists in-frame clones only, not all of them. There are 160,000 or so clones in the sample; approximately 81% occur only once, and 0.95% to 1.3% lies in the top ten. Sequencing used PBMCs. This clonotype was obtained from a man aged 25 to 40 in good health and CMV-seronegative. The chain recombines TRBV28 with TRBJ2-1; TRBD1 matches at 8 bases. CDR3 in DNA: TGTGCCAGCAGTCCGGACAGGGAGCACTACAATGAGCAGTTCTTC. It is translated as CASSPDREHYNEQFF. Supplemented by reference TRBV28 and TRBJ2-1, the full variable domain reads DVKVTQSSRYLVKRTGEKVFLECVQDMDHENMFWYRQDPGLGLRLIYFSYDVKMKEKGDIPEGYSVSREKKERFSLILESASTNQTSMYLCASSPDREHYNEQFFGPGTRLTVL.